The rows below give T cell receptor beta chains drawn from one sample of a study of blood T cell repertoires in COVID-19. Method: immunoSEQ multiplex PCR; TCRdb's copy keeps in-frame clones and lacks some. In the table there are around 250,000 clones, more than 70% of which are singletons. Sequences were obtained from peripheral blood. These TCRs come from a woman over 75 with COVID-19, enrolled during active disease. The CDR3 runs from the conserved cysteine through the conserved F or W. The D gene is left open where the match is weak. Size is omitted from some rows. Given values are once, few, many or a class for expanded clones.

J gene: TRBJ2-3
clone size: .
D gene: .
V gene: TRBV6-4
CDR3 protein: CASSDRPTSTDTQYF
CDR3 DNA: TGTGCCAGCAGTGACCGGCCGACTAGCACAGATACGCAGTATTTT

J gene: TRBJ1-1
clone size: .
D gene: TRBD1
V gene: TRBV3-1/TRBV3-2
CDR3 protein: CASSHWTGRTEAFF
CDR3 DNA: TGTGCCAGCAGCCATTGGACAGGGCGGACTGAAGCTTTCTTT

J gene: TRBJ1-1
clone size: .
D gene: .
V gene: TRBV5-1
CDR3 protein: CASSLEGPATEAFF
CDR3 DNA: TGCGCCAGCAGCTTGGAGGGGCCCGCCACTGAAGCTTTCTTT

J gene: TRBJ1-2
clone size: .
D gene: TRBD1
V gene: TRBV7-9
CDR3 protein: CASSPTPGQGATNYGYTF
CDR3 DNA: TGTGCCAGCAGCCCGACCCCGGGACAGGGGGCTACCAACTATGGCTACACCTTC

J gene: TRBJ1-5
clone size: once
D gene: .
V gene: TRBV2
CDR3 protein: CASSPVAGQPQHF
CDR3 DNA: TGTGCCAGCAGCCCCGTTGCGGGGCAGCCCCAGCATTTT

J gene: TRBJ1-2
clone size: .
D gene: .
V gene: TRBV2
CDR3 protein: CASSASDYGYTF
CDR3 DNA: TGTGCCAGCAGTGCTAGTGACTATGGCTACACCTTC

J gene: TRBJ2-3
clone size: .
D gene: TRBD1
V gene: TRBV9
CDR3 protein: CASSLRTGADTQYF
CDR3 DNA: TGTGCCAGCAGCTTAAGGACAGGGGCAGATACGCAGTATTTT

J gene: TRBJ2-1
clone size: .
D gene: .
V gene: TRBV3-1/TRBV3-2
CDR3 protein: CASSQVTGRQFF
CDR3 DNA: TGTGCCAGCAGCCAAGTTACGGGGAGGCAGTTCTTC

J gene: TRBJ2-7
clone size: .
D gene: TRBD1
V gene: TRBV7-2
CDR3 protein: CASRRDRGHEQYF
CDR3 DNA: TGTGCCAGCAGAAGGGACAGGGGCCACGAGCAGTACTTC

J gene: TRBJ2-3
clone size: .
D gene: TRBD2
V gene: TRBV10-3
CDR3 protein: CAITGGFTDTQYF
CDR3 DNA: TGTGCCATCACCGGGGGGTTCACAGATACGCAGTATTTT

J gene: TRBJ2-5
clone size: .
D gene: .
V gene: TRBV28
CDR3 protein: CASSIRETQYF
CDR3 DNA: TGTGCCAGCAGCATACGGGAGACCCAGTACTTC

J gene: TRBJ1-2
clone size: .
D gene: .
V gene: TRBV19
CDR3 protein: CASSNDRSYGYTF
CDR3 DNA: TGTGCCAGTAGTAACGACAGGAGCTATGGCTACACCTTC

J gene: TRBJ2-2
clone size: few
D gene: .
V gene: TRBV7-2
CDR3 protein: CASSRVGVNTGELFF
CDR3 DNA: TGTGCCAGCAGCCGGGTGGGTGTGAACACCGGGGAGCTGTTTTTT